These T cell receptor beta chains were read from a single sample in a study of PD-L1 blockade in urothelial cancer. Generated by immunoSEQ multiplex PCR, the TCRdb table keeps only in-frame clones and is missing some. The table has about 80,000 clones, roughly nine tenths seen once; the top ten hold 4.5% to 7%. The specimen comprised PBMCs, sampled around atezolizumab (anti-PD-L1) treatment. Receptors were obtained from a woman aged 65 to 85 with urothelial cancer. CDR3s include the opening cysteine and the closing phenylalanine or tryptophan. A D gene is named only where the DNA matches it firmly. The size of a clone is reported for some rows only, either as once, few or many, or as a class for expanded clones.

CDR3 DNA,CDR3 protein,clone size,D gene,V gene,CDR3 length,J gene
TGTGCCAGCAGCCCGGAGGGGGAGACCCAGTACTTC,CASSPEGETQYF,NA,NA,TRBV5-5,12,TRBJ2-5
TGTGCCAGCCGTACTTGGACAGGGAGCTCCTACGAGCAGTACTTC,CASRTWTGSSYEQYF,NA,TRBD1,TRBV6-1,15,TRBJ2-7
TGTGCCAGCAGCCAAGCCCCCAGGGGCGGACAGCCCCAGCATTTT,CASSQAPRGGQPQHF,NA,NA,TRBV4-2,15,TRBJ1-5
TGCGCCAGCAGTGAGGATGATGACAGGTTACGTAGCACAGATACGCAGTATTTT,CASSEDDDRLRSTDTQYF,NA,NA,TRBV10-1,18,TRBJ2-3
TGTGCCAGCAGCTTAGCGCACGGGGTTGCCTCCTACGAGCAGTACTTC,CASSLAHGVASYEQYF,NA,NA,TRBV7-6,16,TRBJ2-7
TGTGCCAGCAGCTTAGATACAAATCCCACCACCGAGCAGTACTTC,CASSLDTNPTTEQYF,NA,NA,TRBV7-6,15,TRBJ2-7
TGTGCCAGCAGCTACCAGGGAAGGGACTACTACGAGCAGTACTTC,CASSYQGRDYYEQYF,few,TRBD2,TRBV13,15,TRBJ2-7
TGTGCCAGCAGCCAGAGAGCCGGGACAGTGAACACCGGGGAGCTGTTTTTT,CASSQRAGTVNTGELFF,NA,TRBD1,TRBV14,17,TRBJ2-2
TGCGCCAGCAGCCCGGTCGTGGCAGGAAAAGAGACCCAGTACTTC,CASSPVVAGKETQYF,NA,NA,TRBV5-1,15,TRBJ2-5
TGTGCCAGCAGCGCAGGAGTGCTCGAGGGCGGGGAGCTGTTTTTT,CASSAGVLEGGELFF,NA,NA,TRBV2,15,TRBJ2-2
TGTGCCAGCAGCATCCGGGTACAAGAGACCCAGTACTTC,CASSIRVQETQYF,NA,NA,TRBV5-6,13,TRBJ2-5
TGCGCCAGCAGCTTGGACCGATTCGCCGGCGAGCAGTACTTC,CASSLDRFAGEQYF,NA,NA,TRBV5-1,14,TRBJ2-7
TGTGCCAGTAGTATGACGGCAGAGGGGGCTAACTATGGCTACACCTTC,CASSMTAEGANYGYTF,few,NA,TRBV19,16,TRBJ1-2
TGTGCCAGCAGTTTAGCTCCGGGGGGCATCTCCTCTGGGGCCAACGTCCTGACTTTC,CASSLAPGGISSGANVLTF,NA,NA,TRBV28,19,TRBJ2-6
TGTGCCAGCAGCCCGCTCAGGGGCATTGGGGGCTACACCTTC,CASSPLRGIGGYTF,NA,NA,TRBV14,14,TRBJ1-2
TGCGCCAGCAGCCACAATCATGACACCGGGGAGCTGTTTTTT,CASSHNHDTGELFF,NA,NA,TRBV4-3,14,TRBJ2-2
TGTGCCTGGAGCCGGCTAACTTTGGACGGGGGGGGTGAGCAGTTCTTC,CAWSRLTLDGGGEQFF,NA,TRBD2,TRBV30,16,TRBJ2-1
TGTGCCAGCAGGACTCCGGGACTAGCTGCAGGAAGGCAGTTCTTC,CASRTPGLAAGRQFF,NA,TRBD2,TRBV28,15,TRBJ2-1
TGTGCCAGCAGTTACCGAGGGACGAACACCGGGGAGCTGTTTTTT,CASSYRGTNTGELFF,NA,NA,TRBV6-6,15,TRBJ2-2
TGTGCCAGCAGCTTAGTAGGACTAGCGGTAAATGAGCAGTTCTTC,CASSLVGLAVNEQFF,NA,TRBD2,TRBV11-2,15,TRBJ2-1
TGTGCCAGCAGTTATGGGACTATGGCCTACGAGCAGTACTTC,CASSYGTMAYEQYF,NA,TRBD2,TRBV2,14,TRBJ2-7
TGTGCCAGCACCTCGGGACAGGGAGATGGCTACACCTTC,CASTSGQGDGYTF,NA,TRBD1,TRBV28,13,TRBJ1-2
TGTGCCAGCAGCCCCGGGACTAGCGGCGGTGAGCAGTTCTTC,CASSPGTSGGEQFF,NA,TRBD2,TRBV7-8,14,TRBJ2-1
TGTGCCAGCAGTGACGAGGGTGGGACTGAAGCTTTCTTT,CASSDEGGTEAFF,once,NA,TRBV6-4,13,TRBJ1-1
TGTGCCATCAAAACAGGGGGCGATCAGCCCCAGCATTTT,CAIKTGGDQPQHF,NA,TRBD1,TRBV10-3,13,TRBJ1-5
TGCGCCAGCAGCTTGGCCTGGACTGTTAATGAAAAACTGTTTTTT,CASSLAWTVNEKLFF,NA,NA,TRBV5-1,15,TRBJ1-4
TGTGCCTGGAGGAGGGACAGGGGTTATGGCTACACCTTC,CAWRRDRGYGYTF,NA,TRBD1,TRBV30,13,TRBJ1-2
TGTGCCAGCAGCCGAGGCCAGGGGGCCTACGAGCAGTACTTC,CASSRGQGAYEQYF,NA,TRBD1,TRBV7-2,14,TRBJ2-7
TGTGCCAGCAGTGCCACCCGGAGTGCCTCGTACGAGCAGTACTTC,CASSATRSASYEQYF,NA,NA,TRBV6-1,15,TRBJ2-7
TGTGCCAGCAGCAAAACAGGTTACGAGCAGTACTTC,CASSKTGYEQYF,NA,NA,TRBV7-2,12,TRBJ2-7
TGTGCCAGCAGAAAGACGGGTCCAGATACGCAGTATTTT,CASRKTGPDTQYF,NA,NA,TRBV2,13,TRBJ2-3
TGTGCCAGCAGAGGACTAGCGGTCACAGATACGCAGTATTTT,CASRGLAVTDTQYF,NA,TRBD2,TRBV2,14,TRBJ2-3
TGTGCCAGCAGCCCAAGGGGATTGGGCAGGGCATCTCAAGAGACCCAGTACTTC,CASSPRGLGRASQETQYF,once,NA,TRBV7-2,18,TRBJ2-5
TGCGCCAGCAGCTTGGTATCGGGGAATAATCAGCCCCAGCATTTT,CASSLVSGNNQPQHF,NA,NA,TRBV5-1,15,TRBJ1-5
TGTGCCAGCAGTGGGGGACAGAGTTACAATGAGCAGTTCTTC,CASSGGQSYNEQFF,NA,TRBD1,TRBV6-1,14,TRBJ2-1
TGTGCCAGCAGTTCCGGACAGTTCAATCAGCCCCAGCATTTT,CASSSGQFNQPQHF,NA,NA,TRBV7-9,14,TRBJ1-5
TGTGCCAGCAGCCAGGATGATAGGGGCCTACCTGGGCAGTACTTC,CASSQDDRGLPGQYF,NA,NA,TRBV7-6,15,TRBJ2-7
TGTGCCAGCAGCTTCCACAGGGGGAACGAGCAGTACTTC,CASSFHRGNEQYF,few,TRBD1,TRBV7-9,13,TRBJ2-7
TGTGCCAGCAGCTTGGGGGCATCCTACAATGAGCAGTTCTTC,CASSLGASYNEQFF,NA,NA,TRBV7-9,14,TRBJ2-1